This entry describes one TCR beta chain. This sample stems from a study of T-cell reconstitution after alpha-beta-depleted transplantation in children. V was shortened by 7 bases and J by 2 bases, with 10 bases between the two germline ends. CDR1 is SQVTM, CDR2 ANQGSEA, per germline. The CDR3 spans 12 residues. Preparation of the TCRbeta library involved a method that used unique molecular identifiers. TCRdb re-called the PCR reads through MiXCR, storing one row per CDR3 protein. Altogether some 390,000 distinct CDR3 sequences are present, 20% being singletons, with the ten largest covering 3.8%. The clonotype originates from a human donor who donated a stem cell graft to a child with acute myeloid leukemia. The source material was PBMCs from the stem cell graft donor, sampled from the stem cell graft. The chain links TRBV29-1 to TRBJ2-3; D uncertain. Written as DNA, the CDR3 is TGCAGCGCCCAATGGCCCACAGATACGCAGTATTTT. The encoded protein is CSAQWPTDTQYF.